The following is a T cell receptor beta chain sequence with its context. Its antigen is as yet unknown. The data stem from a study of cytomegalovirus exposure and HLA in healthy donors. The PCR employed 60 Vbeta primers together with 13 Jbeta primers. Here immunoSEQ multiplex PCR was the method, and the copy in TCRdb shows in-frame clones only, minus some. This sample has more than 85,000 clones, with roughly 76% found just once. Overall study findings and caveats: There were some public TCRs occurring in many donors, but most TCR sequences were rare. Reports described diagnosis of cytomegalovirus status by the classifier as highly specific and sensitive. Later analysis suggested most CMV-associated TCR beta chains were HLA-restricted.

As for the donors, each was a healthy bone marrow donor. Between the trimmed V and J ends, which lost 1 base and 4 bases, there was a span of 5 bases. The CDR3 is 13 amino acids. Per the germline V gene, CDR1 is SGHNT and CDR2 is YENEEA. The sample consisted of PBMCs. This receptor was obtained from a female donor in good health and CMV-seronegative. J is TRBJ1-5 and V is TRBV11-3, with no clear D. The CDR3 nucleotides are TGTGCCAGCAGCTTAGGGCCTAATCAGCCCCAGCATTTT. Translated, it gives CASSLGPNQPQHF.